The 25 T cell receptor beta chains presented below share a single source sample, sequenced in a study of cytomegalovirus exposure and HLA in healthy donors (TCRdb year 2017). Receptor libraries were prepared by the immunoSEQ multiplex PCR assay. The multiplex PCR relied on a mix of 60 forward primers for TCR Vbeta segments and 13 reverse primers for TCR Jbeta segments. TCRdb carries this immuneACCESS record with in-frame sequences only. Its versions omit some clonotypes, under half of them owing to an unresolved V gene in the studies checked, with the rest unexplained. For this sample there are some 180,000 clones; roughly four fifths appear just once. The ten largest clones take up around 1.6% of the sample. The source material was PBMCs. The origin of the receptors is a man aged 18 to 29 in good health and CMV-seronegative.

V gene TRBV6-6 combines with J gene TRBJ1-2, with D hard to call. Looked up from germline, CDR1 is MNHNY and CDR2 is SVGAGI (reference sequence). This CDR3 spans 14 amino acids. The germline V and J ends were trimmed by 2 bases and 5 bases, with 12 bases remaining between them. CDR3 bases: TGTGCCAGCAGTTACGGTTTTACGGGGTATGGCTACACCTTC. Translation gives CASSYGFTGYGYTF.

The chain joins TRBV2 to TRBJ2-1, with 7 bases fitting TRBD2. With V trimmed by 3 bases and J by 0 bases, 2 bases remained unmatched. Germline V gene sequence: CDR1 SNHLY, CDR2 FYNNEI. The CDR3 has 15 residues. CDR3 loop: CASSEGGSSYNEQFF. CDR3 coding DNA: TGTGCCAGCAGTGAGGGGGGGAGCTCCTACAATGAGCAGTTCTTC.

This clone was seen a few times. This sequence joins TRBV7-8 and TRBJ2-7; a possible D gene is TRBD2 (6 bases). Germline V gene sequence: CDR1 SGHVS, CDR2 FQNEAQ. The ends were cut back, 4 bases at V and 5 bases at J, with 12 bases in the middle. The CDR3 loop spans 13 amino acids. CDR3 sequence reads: CASSWSLANEQYF. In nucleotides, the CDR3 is TGTGCCAGCAGCTGGAGCCTAGCGAACGAGCAGTACTTC.

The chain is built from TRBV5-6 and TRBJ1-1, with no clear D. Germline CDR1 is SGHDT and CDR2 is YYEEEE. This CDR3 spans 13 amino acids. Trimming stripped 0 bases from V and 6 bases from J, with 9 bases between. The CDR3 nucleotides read TGTGCCAGCAGCTTGGTTTCCCAGGCTGAAGCTTTCTTT. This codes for CASSLVSQAEAFF. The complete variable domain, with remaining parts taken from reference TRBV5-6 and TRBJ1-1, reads DAGVTQSPTHLIKTRGQQVTLRCSPKSGHDTVSWYQQALGQGPQFIFQYYEEEERQRGNFPDRFSGHQFPNYSSELNVNALLLGDSALYLCASSLVSQAEAFFGQGTRLTVV.

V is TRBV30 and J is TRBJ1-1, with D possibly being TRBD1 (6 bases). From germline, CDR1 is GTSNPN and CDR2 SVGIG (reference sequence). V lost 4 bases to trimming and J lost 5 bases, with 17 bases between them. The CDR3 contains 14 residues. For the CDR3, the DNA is TGTGCCTGGAACCGGGGAGGGGGGAGGACTGAAGCTTTCTTT. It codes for CAWNRGGGRTEAFF.

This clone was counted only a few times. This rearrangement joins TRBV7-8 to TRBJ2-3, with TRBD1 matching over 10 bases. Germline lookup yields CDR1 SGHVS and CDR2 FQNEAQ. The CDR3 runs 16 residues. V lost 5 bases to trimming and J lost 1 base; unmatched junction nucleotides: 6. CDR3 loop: CASSPRDRGGTDTQYF. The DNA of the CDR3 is TGTGCCAGCAGCCCCAGGGACAGGGGAGGCACAGATACGCAGTATTTT.

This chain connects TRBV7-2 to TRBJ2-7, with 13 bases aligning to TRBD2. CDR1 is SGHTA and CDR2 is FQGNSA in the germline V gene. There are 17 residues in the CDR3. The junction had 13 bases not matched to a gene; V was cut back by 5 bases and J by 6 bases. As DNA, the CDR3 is TGTGCCAGCAGCCCCCTGCGGACTAGCGGGGGAGGGGGCGAGCAGTACTTC. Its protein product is CASSPLRTSGGGGEQYF.

The CDR3 nucleotides are TGCAGCGTCTTGGGACTAGCGGGAGGCGATGAGCAGTTCTTC. Translating it yields CSVLGLAGGDEQFF. The chain employs TRBV29-1 and TRBJ2-1, with TRBD2 identical over 15 bases. Germline lookup yields CDR1 SQVTM and CDR2 ANQGSEA. The ends lost 6 bases at V and 8 bases at J; junction bases unmatched: 5. This CDR3 contains 14 residues.

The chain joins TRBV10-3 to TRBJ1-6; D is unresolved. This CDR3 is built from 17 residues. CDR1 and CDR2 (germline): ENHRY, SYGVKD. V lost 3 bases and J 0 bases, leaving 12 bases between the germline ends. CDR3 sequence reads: CAISDALLSSYNSPLHF. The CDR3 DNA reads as TGTGCCATCAGTGACGCCCTCCTAAGCTCCTATAATTCACCCCTCCACTTT.

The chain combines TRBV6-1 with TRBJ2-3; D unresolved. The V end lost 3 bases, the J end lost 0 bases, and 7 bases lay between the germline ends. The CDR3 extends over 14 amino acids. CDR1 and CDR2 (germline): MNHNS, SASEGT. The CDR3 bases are TGTGCCAGCAGTGAGACTGCTAGCACAGATACGCAGTATTTT. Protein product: CASSETASTDTQYF.

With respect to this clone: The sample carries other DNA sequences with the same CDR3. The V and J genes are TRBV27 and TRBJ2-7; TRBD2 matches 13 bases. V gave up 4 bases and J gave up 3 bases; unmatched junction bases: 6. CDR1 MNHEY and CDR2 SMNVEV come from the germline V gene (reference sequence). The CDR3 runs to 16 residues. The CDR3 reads CASSSILAGGVYEQYF. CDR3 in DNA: TGTGCCAGCAGTTCCATACTAGCGGGAGGGGTCTACGAGCAGTACTTC.

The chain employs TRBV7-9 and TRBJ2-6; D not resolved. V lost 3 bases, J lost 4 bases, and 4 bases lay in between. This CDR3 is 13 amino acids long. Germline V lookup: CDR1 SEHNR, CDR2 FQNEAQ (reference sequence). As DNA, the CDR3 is TGTGCCAGCAGCTTGGCAGGGGCCAACGTCCTGACTTTC. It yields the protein CASSLAGANVLTF.

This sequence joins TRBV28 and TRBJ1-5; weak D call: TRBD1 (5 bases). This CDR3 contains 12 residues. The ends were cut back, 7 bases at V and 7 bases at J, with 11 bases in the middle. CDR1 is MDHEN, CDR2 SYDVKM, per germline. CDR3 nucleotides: TGTGCCAGCACCCTAGGGGTCCAGCCCCAGCATTTT. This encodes CASTLGVQPQHF.

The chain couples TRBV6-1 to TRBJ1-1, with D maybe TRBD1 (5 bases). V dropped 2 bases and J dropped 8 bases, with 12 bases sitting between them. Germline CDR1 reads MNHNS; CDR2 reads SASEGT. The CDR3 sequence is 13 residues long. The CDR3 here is CASSESGQLEAFF. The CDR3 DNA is TGTGCCAGCAGTGAATCCGGACAACTAGAAGCTTTCTTT.

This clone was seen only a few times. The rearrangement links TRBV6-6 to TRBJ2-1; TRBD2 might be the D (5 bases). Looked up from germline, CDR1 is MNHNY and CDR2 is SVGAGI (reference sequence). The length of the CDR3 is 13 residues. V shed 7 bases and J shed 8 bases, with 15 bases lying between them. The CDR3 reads CASILSSAHEQFF. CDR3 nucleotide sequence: TGTGCCAGCATTCTTAGTAGCGCCCATGAGCAGTTCTTC.

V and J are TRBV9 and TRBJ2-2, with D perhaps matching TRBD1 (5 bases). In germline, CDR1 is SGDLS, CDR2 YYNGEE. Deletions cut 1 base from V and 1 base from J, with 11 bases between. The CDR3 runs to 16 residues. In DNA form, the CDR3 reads TGTGCCAGCAGCGTACTGGGGCGGAAGAACACCGGGGAGCTGTTTTTT. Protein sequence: CASSVLGRKNTGELFF.

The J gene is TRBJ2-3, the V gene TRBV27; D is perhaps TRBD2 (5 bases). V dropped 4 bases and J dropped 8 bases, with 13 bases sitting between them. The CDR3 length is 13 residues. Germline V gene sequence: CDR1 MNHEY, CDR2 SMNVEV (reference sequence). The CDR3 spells CASSYGGGSTQYF. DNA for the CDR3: TGTGCCAGCAGTTACGGCGGAGGTAGTACGCAGTATTTT.

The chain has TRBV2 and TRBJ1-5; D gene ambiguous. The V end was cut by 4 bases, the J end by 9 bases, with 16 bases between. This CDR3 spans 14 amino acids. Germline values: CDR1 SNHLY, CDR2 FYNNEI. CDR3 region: CASSGLMQPRPQHF. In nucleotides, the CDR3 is TGTGCCAGCAGTGGTTTAATGCAGCCTAGGCCCCAGCATTTT. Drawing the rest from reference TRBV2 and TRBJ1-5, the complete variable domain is EPEVTQTPSHQVTQMGQEVILRCVPISNHLYFYWYRQILGQKVEFLVSFYNNEISEKSEIFDDQFSVERPDGSNFTLKIRSTKLEDSAMYFCASSGLMQPRPQHFGDGTRLSIL.

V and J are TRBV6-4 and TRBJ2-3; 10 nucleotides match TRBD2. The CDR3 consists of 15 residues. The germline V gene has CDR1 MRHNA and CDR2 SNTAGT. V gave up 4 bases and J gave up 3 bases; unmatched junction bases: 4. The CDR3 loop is CASSGQAGGTDTQYF. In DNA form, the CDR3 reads TGTGCCAGCAGTGGTCAAGCGGGGGGGACAGATACGCAGTATTTT.

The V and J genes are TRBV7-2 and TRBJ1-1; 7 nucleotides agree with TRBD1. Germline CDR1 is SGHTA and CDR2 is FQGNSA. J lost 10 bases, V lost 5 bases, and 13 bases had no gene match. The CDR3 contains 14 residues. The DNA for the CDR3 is TGTGCCAGCAGCACGAATCCGGGAACAGGGGTAGCTTTCTTT. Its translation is CASSTNPGTGVAFF.

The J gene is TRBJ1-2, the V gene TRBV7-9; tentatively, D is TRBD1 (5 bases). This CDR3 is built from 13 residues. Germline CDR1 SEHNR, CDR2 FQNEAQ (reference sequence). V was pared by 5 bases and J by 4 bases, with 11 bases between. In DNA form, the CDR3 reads TGTGCCAGCAGCCACCCGGACACCTATGGCTACACCTTC. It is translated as CASSHPDTYGYTF. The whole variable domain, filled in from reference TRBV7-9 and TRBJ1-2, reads DTGVSQNPRHKITKRGQNVTFRCDPISEHNRLYWYRQTLGQGPEFLTYFQNEAQLEKSRLLSDRFSAERPKGSFSTLEIQRTEQGDSAMYLCASSHPDTYGYTFGSGTRLTVV.

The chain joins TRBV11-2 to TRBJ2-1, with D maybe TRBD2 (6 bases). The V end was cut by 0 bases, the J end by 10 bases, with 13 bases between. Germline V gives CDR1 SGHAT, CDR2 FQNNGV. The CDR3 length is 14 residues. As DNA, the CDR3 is TGTGCCAGCAGCTTAGAGGTCGGGGGATGGGAGCAGTTCTTC. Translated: CASSLEVGGWEQFF.

The CDR3 sequence is CASSPGQGDGELFF. The CDR3 nucleotides are TGTGCCAGCTCACCGGGACAGGGGGACGGGGAGCTGTTTTTT. The chain couples TRBV18 to TRBJ2-2; 11 bases match TRBD1. After removal of 3 bases from V and 7 bases from J, the junction contained 1 base not matched to a gene. Germline CDR1 reads KGHSH; CDR2 reads LQKENI. This CDR3 region has 14 residues.

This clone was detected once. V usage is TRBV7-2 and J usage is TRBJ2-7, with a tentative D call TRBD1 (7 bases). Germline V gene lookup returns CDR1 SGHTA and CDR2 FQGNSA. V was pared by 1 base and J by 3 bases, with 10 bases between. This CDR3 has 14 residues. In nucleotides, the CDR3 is TGTGCCAGCAGCTTAGTCAGGGGGGACTACGAGCAGTACTTC. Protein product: CASSLVRGDYEQYF.

CDR3 nucleotide sequence: TGTGCCAGCAGCCATGTGAACACTGAAGCTTTCTTT. Its protein product is CASSHVNTEAFF. The rearrangement joins TRBV6-5 to TRBJ1-1; D not certain. The CDR3 sequence is 12 residues long. Germline V lookup: CDR1 MNHEY, CDR2 SVGAGI. Trimming stripped 6 bases from V and 0 bases from J, with 5 bases between.